The 4 T cell receptor beta chains below all came from one sample that was sequenced in a study of cytomegalovirus exposure and HLA in healthy donors. PCR used 60 Vbeta primers and 13 Jbeta primers. Using immunoSEQ multiplex PCR, the repertoire was profiled, and TCRdb retains in-frame clones only, with some absent. The sample holds approximately 130,000 clones, over 8.5% seen once. Specimen: PBMCs. The receptors come from a woman aged 40 to 50 in good health and CMV-seropositive.

The J gene is TRBJ1-2, the V gene TRBV2; D may be TRBD1 (5 bases). V gave up 3 bases and J gave up 8 bases, with 31 bases separating them. Germline-derived CDR1 and CDR2 are SNHLY and FYNNEI. The CDR3 extends over 19 amino acids. In nucleotides, the CDR3 is TGTGCCAGCAGTGAGGGGGGGTCGTTAGGACATCAACTTTCGGGAGGCTACACCTTC. Translated: CASSEGGSLGHQLSGGYTF.

The CDR3 sequence: CASSLGTVNSPLHF. DNA of the CDR3: TGTGCCAGCAGCTTAGGGACAGTGAATTCACCCCTCCACTTT. V and J are TRBV11-3 and TRBJ1-6; a possible D gene is TRBD1 (6 bases). Trimming took 1 base from V and 7 from J, leaving 8 bases between them. Germline CDR1 is SGHNT and CDR2 is YENEEA. This CDR3 contains 14 residues. Supplemented by reference TRBV11-3 and TRBJ1-6, the full variable domain reads EAGVVQSPRYKIIEKKQPVAFWCNPISGHNTLYWYLQNLGQGPELLIRYENEEAVDDSQLPKDRFSAERLKGVDSTLKIQPAELGDSAVYLCASSLGTVNSPLHFGNGTRLTVT.

This clone was picked up a small number of times. The V gene is TRBV7-9, the J gene TRBJ1-2, with D possibly matching TRBD1 (6 bases). CDR3 size: 14 residues. V shed 5 bases and J shed 5 bases, with 15 bases lying between them. Germline-derived CDR1 and CDR2 are SEHNR and FQNEAQ (reference sequence). In DNA form, the CDR3 reads TGTGCCAGCAGCCCCACAGGGAAGGGATATGGCTACACCTTC. It is translated as CASSPTGKGYGYTF.

Only a few counts were recorded for this clone. V usage is TRBV11-3 and J usage is TRBJ1-1; unclear D gene. CDR3 length: 16 residues. Germline values: CDR1 SGHNT, CDR2 YENEEA. The V and J ends lost 2 bases and 1 base respectively, with 14 bases between them. The CDR3 nucleotides read TGTGCCAGCAGCTTAACCGGACTTACACGGAACACTGAAGCTTTCTTT. This translates into CASSLTGLTRNTEAFF.